These T cell receptor beta chains were read from a single sample in a study of patients and donors after allogeneic stem cell transplantation. TCRdb re-analysed the RT-PCR reads in MiXCR, keeping a single row per CDR3 protein. The data show around 200,000 distinct CDR3 sequences, roughly two fifths seen once. The sequenced sample consisted of blood, either unsorted or a sorted T cell fraction (not recorded which). Receptors originate from a human donor who was either an allogeneic HSCT recipient or a stem cell or donor lymphocyte infusion donor (not recorded which). It is not recorded whose cells these are; they may come from a transplant donor. Both conserved end residues are part of each CDR3. A D gene is named only where the DNA matches it firmly. Clone size is given for some rows only: seen once, a few or many times, or a class if the clone is expanded.

cdr3_length,clone_size,d_call,v_call,j_call,cdr3_nt,cdr3_aa
14,NA,NA,TRBV5-1,TRBJ1-2,TGCGCCAGCAGCGACCTAACAGGTGACTATGGCTACACCTTC,CASSDLTGDYGYTF
14,few,NA,TRBV28,TRBJ1-2,TGTGCCAGCAGTTTAGCGGGGGCGGGTTATGGCTACACCTTC,CASSLAGAGYGYTF
18,few,TRBD1,TRBV5-1,TRBJ1-1,TGCGCCAGCAGCTTGGTGCACCGGGACAGGATAGGGTGGACTGAAGCTTTCTTT,CASSLVHRDRIGWTEAFF
14,NA,NA,TRBV5-1,TRBJ1-1,TGCGCCAGCAGCTTGGCCGGATGGAACACTGAAGCTTTCTTT,CASSLAGWNTEAFF
15,NA,NA,TRBV29-1,TRBJ1-1,TGCAGCGTTCAGGGCCTCTTGGCCCCGAACACTGAAGCTTTCTTT,CSVQGLLAPNTEAFF
13,few,NA,TRBV12-3/TRBV12-4,TRBJ1-5,TGTGCCAGCAGCGGCAGGGGCTATCAGCCCCAGCATTTT,CASSGRGYQPQHF
16,NA,NA,TRBV15,TRBJ2-3,TGTGCCACCAGCAGAGCTTGGGGGTTTAGCACAGATACGCAGTATTTT,CATSRAWGFSTDTQYF
17,NA,TRBD1,TRBV20-1,TRBJ1-2,TGCAGTGCTAGAGATCTACTAGGGGACAGGGGGCGTGATGGCTACACCTTC,CSARDLLGDRGRDGYTF
13,few,NA,TRBV10-3,TRBJ1-1,TGTGCCATCAGTGGGACAGAGGGTGCTGAAGCTTTCTTT,CAISGTEGAEAFF
18,NA,TRBD1,TRBV27,TRBJ2-6,TGTGCCAGCAGTTCGCTCAGGGGGAAGACCTCTGGGGCCAACGTCCTGACTTTC,CASSSLRGKTSGANVLTF